Below, 20 T cell receptor beta chains from the same sample are listed, as sequenced in a study of low-dose radiotherapy and immunotherapy resistance in tumors. Primers used for first-strand cDNA, a TRAV- and TRBV-specific set, covered both alpha and beta chains. A roughly 20-cycle PCR with a constant-region primer and V-primer adapter amplified TCRs. TCRdb recomputed calls from the reads with MiXCR, one row per CDR3 protein. The data hold roughly 17,000 distinct CDR3 sequences, with approximately 70% observed a single time. The receptors come from a human donor with advanced metastatic prostate, ovarian, gallbladder or colorectal cancer (not recorded which). This table probably holds off-target reads from a library built for another chain.

This clonotype has only a few counts. The V call is TRBV11-2, the J call TRBJ2-5; possible D gene TRBD2, 5 bases. This CDR3 region has 16 residues. Per germline, CDR1 SGHAT and CDR2 FQNNGV. Between the trimmed V and J ends, which lost 0 bases and 3 bases, there was a span of 14 bases. The CDR3 region is CASSLDLLTTKETQYF. CDR3 in DNA: TGTGCCAGCAGCTTAGATCTGTTGACTACCAAAGAGACCCAGTACTTC.

The chain recombines TRBV29-1 with TRBJ1-1, with 8 bases aligning to TRBD1. Germline trimming cut 5 bases from V and 5 bases from J; bases unmatched to any gene: 4. This CDR3 is 12 amino acids long. The V gene's germline CDR1 is SQVTM and CDR2 ANQGSEA. The CDR3 is CSVMTGETEAFF. DNA of the CDR3: TGCAGCGTTATGACAGGGGAAACTGAAGCTTTCTTT.

CDR3 loop: CASSPGGPTTEAFF. CDR3 nucleotide sequence: TGCGCCAGCAGCCCCGGGGGGCCGACCACTGAAGCTTTCTTT. The J gene is TRBJ1-1, the V gene TRBV5-1; D may be TRBD1 (6 bases). The germline V gene has CDR1 SGHRS and CDR2 YFSETQ. Trimming took off 4 bases at V and 4 bases at J, with 14 bases between the two ends. This CDR3 is 14 amino acids long.

V is TRBV29-1 and J is TRBJ2-7, with 10 bases fitting TRBD2. Germline CDR1 is SQVTM and CDR2 is ANQGSEA. The CDR3 runs to 12 residues. With 6 bases clipped from V and 2 bases from J, the junction kept 1 base outside the gene matches. CDR3 in amino acids: CSVLAGTYEQYF. CDR3 nucleotide sequence: TGCAGCGTACTAGCGGGAACCTACGAGCAGTACTTC.

There are a few counts of this clonotype. This chain uses TRBV2 with TRBJ2-1; D is ambiguous. The CDR3 runs to 14 residues. The germline gives CDR1 SNHLY, CDR2 FYNNEI. The V end was cut by 6 bases, the J end by 5 bases, with 14 bases between. The CDR3 DNA follows: TGTGCCAGCAGCGATCAGATGGGGAACAATGAGCAGTTCTTC. Translated: CASSDQMGNNEQFF.

This chain links TRBV29-1 with TRBJ2-1; 7 positions match TRBD1. Germline CDR1 is SQVTM and CDR2 is ANQGSEA. The CDR3 is 15 residues long. V gave up 6 bases and J gave up 4 bases; unmatched junction bases: 12. The CDR3 loop is CSVERGQLIYNEQFF. The CDR3 coding sequence is TGCAGCGTCGAGAGGGGACAGTTGATATACAATGAGCAGTTCTTC.

This clonotype was counted a few times. The chain uses TRBV11-2 and TRBJ2-1; TRBD2 matches 12 bases. Per the germline V gene, CDR1 is SGHAT and CDR2 is FQNNGV. Trimming at V came to 0 bases and at J to 12 bases, leaving 3 bases not matched to a gene. The CDR3 loop spans 14 amino acids. The CDR3 sequence is CASSLEASGRAQFF. The CDR3 nucleotides read TGTGCCAGCAGCTTAGAGGCTAGCGGGAGGGCGCAGTTCTTC.

V usage is TRBV6-2 or TRBV6-3 and J usage is TRBJ2-3; D possibly corresponds to TRBD2 (6 bases). CDR3 length: 14 residues. With 6 bases removed from V and 3 bases from J, the gap between germline ends came to 13 bases. Germline lookup yields CDR1 MNHEY and CDR2 SVGEGT. CDR3 DNA: TGTGCCAGCAGGGGACTTGCCACAACAGATACGCAGTATTTT. It yields the protein CASRGLATTDTQYF.

V gene TRBV29-1 combines with J gene TRBJ2-3; no clear D gene. Trimming took 0 bases from V and 15 from J, leaving 13 bases between them. Looked up from germline, CDR1 is SQVTM and CDR2 is ANQGSEA. The CDR3 runs to 11 residues. The chain's CDR3 is CSVEEQTSRYF. In DNA form, the CDR3 reads TGCAGCGTTGAAGAACAGACATCCCGTTATTTT.

CDR3 nucleotide sequence: TGTGCCAGCAGCGCCTCTAGCATCCAAGAGACCCAGTACTTC. This encodes CASSASSIQETQYF. This chain links TRBV9 with TRBJ2-5; possible D gene TRBD2, 5 bases. The CDR3 sequence is 14 residues long. With 3 bases removed from V and 1 base from J, the gap between germline ends came to 10 bases. The germline V gene has CDR1 SGDLS and CDR2 YYNGEE.

The V and J genes are TRBV7-8 and TRBJ2-3; no clear D gene. Trimming left V 1 base short and J 4 bases short, with 9 bases between. This CDR3 is built from 14 residues. CDR1 SGHVS and CDR2 FQNEAQ come from the germline V gene. The CDR3 nucleotides are TGTGCCAGCAGCTTAGTCTCGCCGTCAGATACGCAGTATTTT. Protein: CASSLVSPSDTQYF.

The chain couples TRBV28 to TRBJ1-1; unclear D gene. The V gene lost 4 bases and the J gene lost 2 bases, with 11 bases spanning the gap. The CDR3 loop spans 14 amino acids. CDR1 and CDR2 (germline): MDHEN, SYDVKM. The chain's CDR3 is CASSSRTGNTEAFF. Here the CDR3 DNA reads TGTGCCAGCAGTTCTCGGACGGGAAACACTGAAGCTTTCTTT.

The J gene is TRBJ1-2, the V gene TRBV7-2; 11 bases are shared with TRBD1. From germline, CDR1 is SGHTA and CDR2 FQGNSA. The CDR3 totals 15 residues. Unmatched junction bases numbered 2, after V lost 0 bases and J lost 5 bases. The CDR3 spells CASSLAGQGEYGYTF. Written as DNA, the CDR3 is TGTGCCAGCAGCTTAGCGGGACAGGGGGAGTATGGCTACACCTTC.

V gene TRBV7-2 combines with J gene TRBJ2-2, with TRBD1 identical over 10 bases. Germline trimming cut 4 bases from V and 3 bases from J; bases unmatched to any gene: 14. CDR1 is SGHTA and CDR2 is FQGNSA in the germline V gene. This CDR3 region has 19 residues. DNA for the CDR3: TGTGCCAGCAGCTCCTATCGGACAGGGGGTTTCAGGGACACCGGGGAGCTGTTTTTT. Its protein is CASSSYRTGGFRDTGELFF. Full variable domain (missing parts from reference TRBV7-2 and TRBJ2-2): GAGVSQSPSNKVTEKGKDVELRCDPISGHTALYWYRQSLGQGLEFLIYFQGNSAPDKSGLPSDRFSAERTGGSVSTLTIQRTQQEDSAVYLCASSSYRTGGFRDTGELFFGEGSRLTVL.

This chain joins TRBV9 and TRBJ2-1; the match to TRBD2 covers 13 bases. The CDR3 sequence is 16 residues long. Per germline, CDR1 SGDLS and CDR2 YYNGEE. V lost 2 bases and J lost 9; bases outside the gene matches: 8. CDR3 loop: CASSVGTSGGAFEQFF. CDR3 sequence (DNA): TGTGCCAGCAGCGTTGGAACTAGCGGGGGGGCATTTGAGCAGTTCTTC.

The genes are TRBV29-1 and TRBJ1-1; 10 bases are a match to TRBD1. J lost 7 bases, V lost 6 bases, and 8 bases had no gene match. This CDR3 region has 13 residues. Germline lookup yields CDR1 SQVTM and CDR2 ANQGSEA. The CDR3 DNA follows: TGCAGCGTGGTGACAGGGGGCGCCGGTGAAGCTTTCTTT. It yields the protein CSVVTGGAGEAFF.

The V call is TRBV15, the J call TRBJ2-3; D unresolved. V lost 8 bases to trimming and J lost 4 bases, with 13 bases between them. Per germline, CDR1 LNHNV and CDR2 YYDKDF (reference sequence). This CDR3 is 13 amino acids long. Here the CDR3 DNA reads TGTGCCACCCAGAGGAGTAATCCAGATACGCAGTATTTT. Translating gives CATQRSNPDTQYF.

The gene calls are TRBV6-1 and TRBJ2-2; D not resolved. V lost 10 bases to trimming and J lost 5 bases, with 14 bases between them. Germline CDR1 MNHNS, CDR2 SASEGT. The CDR3 contains 13 residues. CDR3 region: CAMFRVTTGELFF. In DNA form, the CDR3 reads TGTGCCATGTTCCGGGTCACAACCGGGGAGCTGTTTTTT.

The V gene is TRBV29-1, the J gene TRBJ2-7, with 8 bases aligning to TRBD1. The CDR3 has 15 amino acids. Germline V gene data show CDR1 as SQVTM and CDR2 as ANQGSEA. The V gene end was trimmed by 7 bases and the J gene end by 0 bases; junction bases not matched to a gene: 11. The CDR3 reads CSAGLGGTGSYEQYF. In DNA, the CDR3 is TGCAGCGCCGGCCTTGGGGGGACAGGCTCCTACGAGCAGTACTTC.

The V gene is TRBV4-1, the J gene TRBJ2-1; no clear D gene. Trimming took off 4 bases at V and 15 bases at J, with 19 bases between the two ends. The CDR3 spans 13 residues. Looked up from germline, CDR1 is MGHRA and CDR2 is YSYEKL. As DNA, the CDR3 is TGCGCCAGCAGCCTACATAGCCCCGAAGTCCCGTTCTTC. Encoded protein: CASSLHSPEVPFF.